These T cell receptor beta chains were read from a single sample in a study of Ad26.COV2.S vaccination and SARS-CoV-2 variants. TCRdb's copy holds only in-frame clones and misses some; the assay was immunoSEQ multiplex PCR. The data show roughly 700,000 clones, 89% seen once. The source was peripheral blood, collected in a trial of Ad26.COV2.S vaccine versus placebo. Receptors were obtained from a person between 18 and 60 years old who received the Ad26.COV2.S COVID-19 vaccine or a placebo. Each CDR3 is given with its conserved first and last residue. A D gene is named only where the DNA matches it firmly. Expanded clones get a size class; other rows say once, few or many, or leave the size out.

size: once
V: TRBV19
D: -
J: TRBJ1-3
CDR3: CASSIPRAGNTIYF
DNA: TGTGCCAGTAGTATCCCCAGGGCTGGAAACACCATATATTTT

size: -
V: TRBV10-3
D: -
J: TRBJ1-3
CDR3: CAISDPGPSSGNTIYF
DNA: TGTGCCATCAGTGATCCTGGTCCTAGCTCTGGAAACACCATATATTTT

size: few
V: TRBV2
D: -
J: TRBJ2-2
CDR3: CASSVSRQTTGELFF
DNA: TGTGCCAGCAGTGTCTCTAGGCAAACCACCGGGGAGCTGTTTTTT

size: -
V: TRBV7-9
D: -
J: TRBJ1-6
CDR3: CASSLELQSSYNSPLHF
DNA: TGTGCCAGCAGCTTAGAACTCCAGAGCTCCTATAATTCACCCCTCCACTTT

size: -
V: TRBV19
D: TRBD2
J: TRBJ2-5
CDR3: CASSSGTSGETQYF
DNA: TGTGCCAGTAGTTCCGGGACTAGCGGAGAGACCCAGTACTTC

size: -
V: TRBV5-8
D: -
J: TRBJ1-3
CDR3: CASSLTYPSTGNTIYF
DNA: TGTGCCAGCAGTTTAACATATCCGAGCACAGGAAACACCATATATTTT

size: -
V: TRBV10-2
D: TRBD1
J: TRBJ1-2
CDR3: CASSPTGADYGYTF
DNA: TGCGCCAGCAGTCCGACAGGGGCGGACTATGGCTACACCTTC

size: -
V: TRBV5-1
D: TRBD2
J: TRBJ2-7
CDR3: CASSSLAGVLDEQYF
DNA: TGCGCCAGCAGCTCCCTAGCGGGAGTACTGGACGAGCAGTACTTC

size: -
V: TRBV7-2
D: -
J: TRBJ2-3
CDR3: CASSLAEGDTQYF
DNA: TGTGCCAGCAGCTTAGCAGAAGGAGATACGCAGTATTTT

size: -
V: TRBV2
D: -
J: TRBJ2-5
CDR3: CASRSVPGHVGTQYF
DNA: TGTGCCAGCAGAAGCGTCCCGGGACACGTAGGGACCCAGTACTTC

size: -
V: TRBV9
D: -
J: TRBJ1-2
CDR3: CASSVRLGGSDGYTF
DNA: TGTGCCAGCAGCGTTCGCCTGGGAGGTTCCGATGGCTACACCTTC

size: -
V: TRBV12-5
D: -
J: TRBJ1-5
CDR3: CASGLIQVSNQPQHF
DNA: TGTGCTAGTGGTTTAATACAGGTTAGCAATCAGCCCCAGCATTTT

size: once
V: TRBV25-1
D: TRBD1
J: TRBJ2-5
CDR3: CASSEPRDRGAVTQYF
DNA: TGTGCCAGCAGTGAACCCCGGGACAGGGGCGCTGTGACCCAGTACTTC

size: -
V: TRBV29-1
D: -
J: TRBJ1-2
CDR3: CSVGEPVNYGYTF
DNA: TGCAGCGTTGGGGAGCCAGTAAACTATGGCTACACCTTC

size: -
V: TRBV19
D: -
J: TRBJ2-1
CDR3: CASSIAGSYNEQFF
DNA: TGTGCCAGTAGTATTGCCGGGAGTTACAATGAGCAGTTCTTC

size: -
V: TRBV25-1
D: TRBD1
J: TRBJ1-2
CDR3: CASSESWGTGINYGYTF
DNA: TGTGCCAGCAGTGAATCCTGGGGGACAGGGATTAACTATGGCTACACCTTC

size: -
V: TRBV7-2
D: TRBD1
J: TRBJ1-2
CDR3: CASSLGQRYGYTF
DNA: TGTGCCAGCAGCTTGGGACAGCGCTATGGCTACACCTTC

size: -
V: TRBV4-2
D: TRBD2
J: TRBJ2-5
CDR3: CASSQALGTRQETQYF
DNA: TGTGCCAGCAGCCAGGCGCTCGGGACTAGGCAAGAGACCCAGTACTTC

size: -
V: TRBV19
D: -
J: TRBJ1-5
CDR3: CASSSLSLSNQPQHF
DNA: TGTGCCAGTAGTTCCCTATCCCTTAGCAATCAGCCCCAGCATTTT

size: -
V: TRBV2
D: -
J: TRBJ1-5
CDR3: CASRFYSNQPQHF
DNA: TGTGCCAGCCGGTTCTATAGCAATCAGCCCCAGCATTTT

size: -
V: TRBV11-2
D: -
J: TRBJ1-6
CDR3: CASSLYGAFNSPLHF
DNA: TGTGCCAGCAGCTTATATGGCGCCTTTAATTCACCCCTCCACTTT

size: -
V: TRBV30
D: TRBD1
J: TRBJ2-7
CDR3: CAWSGAGTGPYEQYF
DNA: TGTGCCTGGAGTGGGGCCGGGACAGGGCCCTACGAGCAGTACTTC

size: -
V: TRBV11-2
D: -
J: TRBJ2-2
CDR3: CASSLGQYTGELFF
DNA: TGTGCCAGCAGCTTAGGACAGTACACCGGGGAGCTGTTTTTT

size: -
V: TRBV4-3
D: -
J: TRBJ2-7
CDR3: CASSQGLSSYEQYF
DNA: TGCGCCAGCAGCCAGGGACTTAGCTCCTACGAGCAGTACTTC

size: -
V: TRBV4-2
D: TRBD2
J: TRBJ2-7
CDR3: CASSQANVGLGYEQYF
DNA: TGTGCCAGCAGCCAGGCCAATGTGGGACTAGGGTACGAGCAGTACTTC

size: -
V: TRBV27
D: -
J: TRBJ2-3
CDR3: CASSLYADTDTQYF
DNA: TGTGCCAGCAGTCTATATGCTGACACAGATACGCAGTATTTT

size: once
V: TRBV27
D: TRBD1
J: TRBJ2-7
CDR3: CASSSPTGGSHEQYF
DNA: TGTGCCAGCAGTTCACCGACAGGGGGCTCCCACGAGCAGTACTTC

size: -
V: TRBV19
D: TRBD1
J: TRBJ2-2
CDR3: CASTRTGSTGELFF
DNA: TGTGCCAGTACCCGGACAGGGTCCACCGGGGAGCTGTTTTTT

size: -
V: TRBV29-1
D: -
J: TRBJ1-2
CDR3: CSVNHANYGYTF
DNA: TGCAGCGTTAACCACGCTAACTATGGCTACACCTTC

size: -
V: TRBV11-2
D: TRBD2
J: TRBJ2-1
CDR3: CASSSSGGPRNEQFF
DNA: TGTGCCAGCAGCTCCAGCGGGGGGCCTCGCAATGAGCAGTTCTTC

size: -
V: TRBV2
D: -
J: TRBJ2-3
CDR3: CASSEDGGSIEDTQYF
DNA: TGTGCCAGCAGTGAAGATGGGGGTAGCATCGAGGATACGCAGTATTTT

size: -
V: TRBV6-2/TRBV6-3
D: -
J: TRBJ1-5
CDR3: CASSTRVSNQPQHF
DNA: TGTGCCAGCAGTACCAGGGTCAGCAATCAGCCCCAGCATTTT

size: once
V: TRBV18
D: TRBD1
J: TRBJ2-2
CDR3: CASPGTGGDTGELFF
DNA: TGTGCCAGCCCCGGGACAGGGGGCGACACCGGGGAGCTGTTTTTT

size: -
V: TRBV10-3
D: TRBD1
J: TRBJ2-7
CDR3: CAISDRDRGSYEQYF
DNA: TGTGCCATCAGTGATCGGGACAGGGGGTCCTACGAGCAGTACTTC

size: -
V: TRBV15
D: -
J: TRBJ2-7
CDR3: CATSRDHYEQYF
DNA: TGTGCCACCAGCAGAGATCACTACGAGCAGTACTTC

size: -
V: TRBV10-3
D: -
J: TRBJ1-3
CDR3: CAISESGNTIYF
DNA: TGTGCCATCAGTGAGTCCGGAAACACCATATATTTT

size: -
V: TRBV6-5
D: TRBD1
J: TRBJ2-5
CDR3: CASSPDRARETQYF
DNA: TGTGCCAGCAGTCCCGACAGGGCCCGAGAGACCCAGTACTTC